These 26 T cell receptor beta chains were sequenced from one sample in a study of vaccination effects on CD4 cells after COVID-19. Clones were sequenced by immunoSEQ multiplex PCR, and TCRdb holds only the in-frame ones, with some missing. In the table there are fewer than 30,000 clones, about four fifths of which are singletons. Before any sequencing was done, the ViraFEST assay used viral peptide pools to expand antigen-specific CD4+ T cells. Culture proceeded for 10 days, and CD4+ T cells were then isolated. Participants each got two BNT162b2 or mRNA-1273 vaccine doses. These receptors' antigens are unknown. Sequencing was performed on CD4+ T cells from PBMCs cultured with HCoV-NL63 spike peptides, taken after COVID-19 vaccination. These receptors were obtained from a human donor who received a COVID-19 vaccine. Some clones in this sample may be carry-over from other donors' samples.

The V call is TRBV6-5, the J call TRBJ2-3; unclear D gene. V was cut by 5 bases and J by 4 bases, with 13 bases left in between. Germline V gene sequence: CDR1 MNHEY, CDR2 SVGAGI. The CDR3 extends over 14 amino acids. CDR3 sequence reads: CASSPSLSPDTQYF. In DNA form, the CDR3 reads TGTGCCAGCAGTCCTTCTTTGAGCCCAGATACGCAGTATTTT.

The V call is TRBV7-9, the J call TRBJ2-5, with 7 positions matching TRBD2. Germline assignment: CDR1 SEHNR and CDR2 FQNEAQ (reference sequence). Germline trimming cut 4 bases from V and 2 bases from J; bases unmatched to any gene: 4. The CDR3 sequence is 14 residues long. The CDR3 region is CASSSLARQETQYF. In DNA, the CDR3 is TGTGCCAGCAGCTCACTAGCGAGACAAGAGACCCAGTACTTC.

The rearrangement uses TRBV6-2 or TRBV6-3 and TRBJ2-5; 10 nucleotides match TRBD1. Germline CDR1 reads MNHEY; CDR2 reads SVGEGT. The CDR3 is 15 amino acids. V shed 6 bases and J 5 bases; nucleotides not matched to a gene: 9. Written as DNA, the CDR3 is TGTGCCAGCAGCCCCCCCGGGACAGGGGCCGAGACCCAGTACTTC. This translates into CASSPPGTGAETQYF.

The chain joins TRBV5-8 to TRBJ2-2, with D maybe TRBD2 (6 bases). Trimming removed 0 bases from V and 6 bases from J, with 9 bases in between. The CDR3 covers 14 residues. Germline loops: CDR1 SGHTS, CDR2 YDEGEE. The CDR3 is CASSLVWGAGELFF. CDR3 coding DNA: TGTGCCAGCAGCTTGGTTTGGGGGGCCGGGGAGCTGTTTTTT.

The CDR3 loop reads CASSHTMGGWFQSGANVLTF. As DNA, the CDR3 is TGTGCCAGCAGCCACACGATGGGGGGGTGGTTTCAATCTGGGGCCAACGTCCTGACTTTC. The chain combines TRBV14 with TRBJ2-6; 7 bases match TRBD2. Germline CDR1 is SGHDN and CDR2 is FVKESK. The CDR3 length is 20 residues. V shed 3 bases, J shed 1 base, and the junction held 15 bases outside the gene matches.

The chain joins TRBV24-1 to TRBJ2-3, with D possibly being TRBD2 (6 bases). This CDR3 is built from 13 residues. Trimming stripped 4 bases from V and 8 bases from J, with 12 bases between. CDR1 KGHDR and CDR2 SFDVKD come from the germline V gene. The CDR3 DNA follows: TGTGCCACCAGTGAAGGAACAGCGGGTACGCAGTATTTT. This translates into CATSEGTAGTQYF.

CDR3 DNA sequence: TGCGCCAGCAGCCAGGACTTTAGCTCTGGAAACACCATATATTTT. This encodes CASSQDFSSGNTIYF. The chain joins TRBV5-1 to TRBJ1-3, with D unresolved. V dropped 4 bases and J dropped 0 bases, with 11 bases sitting between them. Germline lookup yields CDR1 SGHRS and CDR2 YFSETQ. The CDR3 is 15 residues long.

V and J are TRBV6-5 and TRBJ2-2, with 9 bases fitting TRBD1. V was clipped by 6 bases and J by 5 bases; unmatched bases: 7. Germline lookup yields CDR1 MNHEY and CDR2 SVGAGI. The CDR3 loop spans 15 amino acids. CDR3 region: CASRKGQGWTGELFF. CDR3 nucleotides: TGTGCCAGCAGAAAAGGACAGGGGTGGACCGGGGAGCTGTTTTTT.

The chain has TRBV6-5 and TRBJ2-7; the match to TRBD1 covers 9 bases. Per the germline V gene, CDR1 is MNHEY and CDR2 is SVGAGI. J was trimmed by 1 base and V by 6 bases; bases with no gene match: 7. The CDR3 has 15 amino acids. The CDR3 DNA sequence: TGTGCCAGCAGCCGGGACAGGGCCCCGTCCTACGAGCAGTACGTC. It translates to CASSRDRAPSYEQYV.

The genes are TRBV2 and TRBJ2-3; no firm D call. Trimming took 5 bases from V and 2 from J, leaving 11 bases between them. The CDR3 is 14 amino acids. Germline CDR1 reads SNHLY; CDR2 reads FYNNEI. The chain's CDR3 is CASSPDRSTDTQYF. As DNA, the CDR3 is TGTGCCAGCAGTCCCGATCGGTCCACAGATACGCAGTATTTT.

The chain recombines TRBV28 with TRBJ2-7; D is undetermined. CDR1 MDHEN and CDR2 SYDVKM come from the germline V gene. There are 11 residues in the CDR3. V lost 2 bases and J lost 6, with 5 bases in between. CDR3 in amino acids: CASSLRREQYV. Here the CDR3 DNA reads TGTGCCAGCAGTTTACGCCGCGAGCAGTACGTC.

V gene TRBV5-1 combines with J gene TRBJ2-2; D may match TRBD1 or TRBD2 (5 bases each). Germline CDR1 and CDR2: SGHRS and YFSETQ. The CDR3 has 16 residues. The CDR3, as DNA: TGCGCTTCCCAGGCAGGGAACGCCGCGGGCACCGGGGAGCTGTTTTTT. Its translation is CASQAGNAAGTGELFF.

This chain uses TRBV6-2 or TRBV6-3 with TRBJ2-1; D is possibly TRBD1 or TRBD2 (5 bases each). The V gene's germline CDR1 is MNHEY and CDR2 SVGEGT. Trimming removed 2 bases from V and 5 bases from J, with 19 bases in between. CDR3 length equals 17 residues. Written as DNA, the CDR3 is TGTGCCAGCAGTTACGAATCCGGGACGGCGATTGACAATGAGCAGTTCTTC. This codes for CASSYESGTAIDNEQFF.

Written as DNA, the CDR3 is TGTGCCAGCAGAAACAGGTCGGGGTATGGCTACACCTTC. This sequence encodes CASRNRSGYGYTF. The rearrangement links TRBV27 to TRBJ1-2; possible D gene TRBD1, 5 bases. Germline V CDR1 and CDR2: MNHEY, SMNVEV (reference sequence). The V end lost 6 bases, the J end lost 5 bases, and 13 bases lay between the germline ends. CDR3 length: 13 amino acids.

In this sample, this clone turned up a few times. For the CDR3, the DNA is TGTGCCAGCAGTTACTCGAGGGAGGACACTGAAGCTTTCTTT. Its translation: CASSYSREDTEAFF. The chain recombines TRBV6-2 or TRBV6-3 with TRBJ1-1; unclear D gene. Trimming left V 0 bases short and J 3 bases short, with 8 bases between. Per germline, CDR1 MNHEY and CDR2 SVGEGT. This CDR3 has 14 residues.

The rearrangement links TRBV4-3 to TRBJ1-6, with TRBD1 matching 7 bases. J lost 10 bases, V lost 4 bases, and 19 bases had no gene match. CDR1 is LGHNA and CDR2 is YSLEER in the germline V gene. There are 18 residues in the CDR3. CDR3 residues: CASSRKRGRAGVESPLHF. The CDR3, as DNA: TGCGCCAGCAGCCGAAAAAGGGGGCGGGCCGGGGTTGAGTCACCCCTCCACTTT.

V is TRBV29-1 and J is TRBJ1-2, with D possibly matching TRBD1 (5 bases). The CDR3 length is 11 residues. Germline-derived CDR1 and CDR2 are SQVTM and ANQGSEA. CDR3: CIAQGNYGYTF. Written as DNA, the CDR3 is TGCATTGCGCAGGGCAACTATGGCTACACCTTC.

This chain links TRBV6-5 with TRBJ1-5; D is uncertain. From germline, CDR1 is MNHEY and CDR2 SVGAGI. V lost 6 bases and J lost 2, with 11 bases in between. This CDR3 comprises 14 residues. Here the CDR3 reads CASSYAYGNQPQHF. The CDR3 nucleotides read TGTGCCAGCAGCTATGCATACGGCAATCAGCCCCAGCATTTT.

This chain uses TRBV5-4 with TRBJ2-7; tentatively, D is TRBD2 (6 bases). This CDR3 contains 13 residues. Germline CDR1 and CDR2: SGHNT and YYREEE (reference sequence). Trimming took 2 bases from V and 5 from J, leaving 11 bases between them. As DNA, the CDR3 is TGTGCCAGCAGCTTTGGGGGGTTCGACGAGCAGTACGTC. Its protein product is CASSFGGFDEQYV.

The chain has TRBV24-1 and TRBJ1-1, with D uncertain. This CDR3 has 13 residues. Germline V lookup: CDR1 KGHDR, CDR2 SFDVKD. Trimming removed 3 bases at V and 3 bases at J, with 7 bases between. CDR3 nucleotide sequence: TGTGCCACCAGTGATCCAAGGGACACTGAAGCTTTCTTT. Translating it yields CATSDPRDTEAFF.

The CDR3 coding sequence is TGTGCCACCCTGACTAGCGGGGCCAACGAGGCCAAAAACATTCAGTACTTC. Protein sequence: CATLTSGANEAKNIQYF. J is TRBJ2-4 and V is TRBV21-1; the D call of TRBD2 is as the table states it, not checked on the DNA. TRBV21-1 has pseudogene status. CDR3 length: 17 residues.

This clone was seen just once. The DNA of the CDR3 is TGTGCCAGCAGCCAACATGGGACAGGGCGAGAGACCCAGTACTTC. It codes for CASSQHGTGRETQYF. V is TRBV4-2 and J is TRBJ2-5; TRBD1 matches 9 bases. V dropped 2 bases and J dropped 4; count of bases not matched to a gene: 5. Germline V gene lookup returns CDR1 LGHNA and CDR2 YNFKEQ. There are 15 residues in the CDR3.

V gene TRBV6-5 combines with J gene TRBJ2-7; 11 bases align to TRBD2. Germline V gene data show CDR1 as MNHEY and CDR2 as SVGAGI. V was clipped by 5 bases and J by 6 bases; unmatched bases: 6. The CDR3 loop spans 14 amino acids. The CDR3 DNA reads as TGTGCCAGCAGTAACCTAGCGGGGGGTTCCGAGCAGTACGTC. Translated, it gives CASSNLAGGSEQYV.

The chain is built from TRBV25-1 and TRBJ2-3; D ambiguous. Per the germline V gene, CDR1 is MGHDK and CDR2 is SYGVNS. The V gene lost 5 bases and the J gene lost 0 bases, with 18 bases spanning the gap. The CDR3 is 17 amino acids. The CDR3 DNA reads TGTGCCAGCAGTTCCTCGTCGGGCGTCCTCAGCACAGATACGCAGTATTTT. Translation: CASSSSSGVLSTDTQYF.

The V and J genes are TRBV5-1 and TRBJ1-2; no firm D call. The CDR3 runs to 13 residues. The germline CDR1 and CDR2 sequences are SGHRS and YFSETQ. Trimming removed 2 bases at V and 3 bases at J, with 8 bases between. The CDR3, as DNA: TGCGCCAGCAGCTTTTCCGGGTACTATGGCTACACCTTC. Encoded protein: CASSFSGYYGYTF.

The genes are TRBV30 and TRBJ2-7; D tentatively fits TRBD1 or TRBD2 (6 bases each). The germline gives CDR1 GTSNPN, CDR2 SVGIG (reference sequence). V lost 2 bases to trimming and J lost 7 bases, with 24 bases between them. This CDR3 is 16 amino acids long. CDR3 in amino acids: CAWSRGGTPARREQYV. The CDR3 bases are TGTGCCTGGAGTCGCGGCGGGACACCCGCCCGTCGTGAGCAGTACGTC.